This T cell receptor beta chain was retrieved from a study of patients and donors after allogeneic stem cell transplantation. This clonotype was picked up a small number of times. The junction differs from germline at one of its ends, possibly a read error. TCRdb fed the RT-PCR reads into MiXCR, producing one record per CDR3 protein. Here the sample spans 900,000 to 1,000,000 distinct CDR3 sequences, over 15% being singletons. Germline V gene lookup returns CDR1 MNHEY and CDR2 SVGAGI. This CDR3 region has 11 residues. The sequenced material came from blood, either unsorted or a sorted T cell fraction (not recorded which). The TCR was taken from a human donor who was either an allogeneic HSCT recipient or a stem cell or donor lymphocyte infusion donor (not recorded which). It is not recorded whose cells these are; they may come from a transplant donor. The gene calls are TRBV6-5 and TRBJ2-5; 7 positions match TRBD2. Written as DNA, the CDR3 is TGTGCCAGCACTAGCGGAGAGGCCCAGTACTTC. Translating gives CASTSGEAQYF.